Listed here are 20 T cell receptor beta chains from one sample, sequenced in a study of radiotherapy plus CTLA-4 blockade in lung cancer listed by TCRdb under 2018. The protocol used for the library was the immunoSEQ multiplex PCR assay. TCRdb re-hosts the immuneACCESS table, in-frame sequences only. Its copies lack some clones; in the studies checked, an unresolved V gene accounts for under half of them, and the cause for the rest is not known. The sample records approximately 30,000 clones, roughly three quarters of which are singletons. 4% to 5.5% of the sample is in the top ten clones. The source was peripheral blood, collected from a patient treated with radiotherapy plus ipilimumab. The origin of the receptors is a human donor with non-small cell lung cancer whose response to radiotherapy plus ipilimumab could not be evaluated.

The rearrangement links TRBV28 to TRBJ2-5; D may be TRBD1 (5 bases). Trimming cost V 0 bases and J 4 bases, with 12 bases left between them. Germline V gene sequence: CDR1 MDHEN, CDR2 SYDVKM. This CDR3 contains 15 residues. This chain's CDR3 is CASSLWVGLGETQYF. The CDR3 DNA sequence: TGTGCCAGCAGTTTATGGGTGGGGCTAGGAGAGACCCAGTACTTC.

The chain employs TRBV29-1 and TRBJ2-2; D gene ambiguous. CDR1 and CDR2 from the germline V gene are SQVTM and ANQGSEA. With 4 bases removed from V and 2 bases from J, the gap between germline ends came to 11 bases. The CDR3 is 14 amino acids. CDR3 sequence: CSVGVSLNTGELFF. The CDR3 DNA is TGCAGCGTTGGAGTGAGCCTTAACACCGGGGAGCTGTTTTTT.

This chain joins TRBV4-1 and TRBJ2-2; D is ambiguous. This CDR3 comprises 16 residues. Germline V lookup: CDR1 MGHRA, CDR2 YSYEKL. Trimming removed 1 base from V and 6 bases from J, with 15 bases in between. The CDR3 coding sequence is TGCGCCAGCAGCCAAGTGTCCCTGCTAGAGCCCGGGGAGCTGTTTTTT. It encodes CASSQVSLLEPGELFF.

J is TRBJ2-1 and V is TRBV27; tentative D call: TRBD2 (5 bases). This CDR3 spans 13 amino acids. With 5 bases removed from V and 8 bases from J, the gap between germline ends came to 13 bases. Germline CDR1 is MNHEY and CDR2 is SMNVEV (reference sequence). Here the CDR3 DNA reads TGTGCCAGCAGTACGGGATTTCGCTATGAGCAGTTCTTC. Translation gives CASSTGFRYEQFF.

V and J are TRBV7-2 and TRBJ1-6; D gene unclear. From germline, CDR1 is SGHTA and CDR2 FQGNSA. V was cut by 4 bases and J by 7 bases, with 5 bases left in between. This CDR3 is 12 amino acids long. CDR3 DNA: TGTGCCAGCAGCTCACAGAATTCACCCCTCCACTTT. Protein sequence: CASSSQNSPLHF.

This clone was detected only once. This chain uses TRBV28 with TRBJ2-7; D is perhaps TRBD1 (5 bases). The CDR3 consists of 14 residues. V lost 2 bases and J lost 4, with 12 bases in between. Germline CDR1 reads MDHEN; CDR2 reads SYDVKM. The CDR3 bases are TGTGCCAGCAGTTTAAGGATCAGGGCATACGAGCAGTACTTC. Its protein product is CASSLRIRAYEQYF.

This chain links TRBV18 with TRBJ2-1; 8 bases fit TRBD2. Unmatched junction bases numbered 5, after V lost 3 bases and J lost 1 base. This CDR3 has 16 residues. In germline, CDR1 is KGHSH, CDR2 LQKENI. The CDR3 DNA reads TGTGCCAGCTCACCGTTAGCGGGGATTTCCTACAATGAGCAGTTCTTC. It codes for CASSPLAGISYNEQFF. The whole variable domain, filled in from reference TRBV18 and TRBJ2-1, reads NAGVMQNPRHLVRRRGQEARLRCSPMKGHSHVYWYRQLPEEGLKFMVYLQKENIIDESGMPKERFSAEFPKEGPSILRIQQVVRGDSAAYFCASSPLAGISYNEQFFGPGTRLTVL.

The V gene is TRBV4-3, the J gene TRBJ2-7; D is possibly TRBD2 (6 bases). Germline V gene sequence: CDR1 LGHNA, CDR2 YSLEER. This CDR3 has 13 residues. Trimming left V 1 base short and J 2 bases short, with 6 bases between. The CDR3 here is CASSQAGAYEQYF. CDR3 in DNA: TGCGCCAGCAGCCAAGCGGGGGCCTACGAGCAGTACTTC.

The V gene is TRBV5-6, the J gene TRBJ1-6, with a possible D match to TRBD1 (6 bases). Trimming cost V 4 bases and J 14 bases, with 19 bases left between them. The CDR3 has 14 residues. CDR1 is SGHDT and CDR2 is YYEEEE in the germline V gene. The CDR3, as DNA: TGTGCCAGCAGCGCCGGACAGCCTAGGGTCACCCTCCACTTT. It is translated as CASSAGQPRVTLHF.

The genes are TRBV6-5 and TRBJ2-7; 8 bases are shared with TRBD2. Germline V gives CDR1 MNHEY, CDR2 SVGAGI. V lost 0 bases and J lost 2; bases outside the gene matches: 3. The CDR3 is 15 residues long. The CDR3 is CASSYSHGRAYEQYF. CDR3 in DNA: TGTGCCAGCAGTTACTCTCACGGGAGGGCCTACGAGCAGTACTTC.

The chain carries TRBV7-2 and TRBJ2-5; D might be TRBD2 (6 bases). With the DNA end fitting TRBJ2-7 better, the J assignment may be wrong. This CDR3 has 15 amino acids. Per germline, CDR1 SGHTA and CDR2 FQGNSA. CDR3 coding DNA: TGTGCCAGCAGCTTAGGGCAGGGAGGAACCTACGAGCAGTACTTC. This gives the protein CASSLGQGGTYEQYF.

Here the CDR3 DNA reads TGTGCCAGCAGCCGTTATGGGACAAATGCCTACGAGCAGTACTTC. It translates to CASSRYGTNAYEQYF. The V and J genes are TRBV7-2 and TRBJ2-7; D is possibly TRBD1 (6 bases). The CDR3 extends over 15 amino acids. V dropped 5 bases and J dropped 2 bases, with 16 bases sitting between them. CDR1 is SGHTA, CDR2 FQGNSA, per germline.

CDR3 protein: CAWSVQGGYGYTF. In nucleotides, the CDR3 is TGTGCCTGGAGTGTACAGGGCGGGTATGGCTACACCTTC. The gene calls are TRBV30 and TRBJ1-2, with D tentatively TRBD1 (6 bases). This CDR3 contains 13 residues. Per germline, CDR1 GTSNPN and CDR2 SVGIG (reference sequence). The V end was cut by 0 bases, the J end by 5 bases, with 10 bases between.

V and J are TRBV11-1 and TRBJ1-5; D is unresolved. The CDR3 covers 13 residues. V dropped 5 bases and J dropped 3 bases, with 8 bases sitting between them. Per the germline V gene, CDR1 is SGHAT and CDR2 is FQDESV (reference sequence). The CDR3 here is CASSHNFNQPQHF. In DNA, the CDR3 is TGTGCCAGCAGCCATAACTTCAATCAGCCCCAGCATTTT.

This chain uses TRBV5-1 with TRBJ2-2; 11 bases agree with TRBD2. This CDR3 region has 17 residues. In germline, CDR1 is SGHRS, CDR2 YFSETQ. After removal of 7 bases from V and 6 bases from J, the junction contained 14 bases not matched to a gene. DNA of the CDR3: TGCGCCAGCTCCCCCTCCGTTGGGACTAGCGGAGCCGGGGAGCTGTTTTTT. Its translation: CASSPSVGTSGAGELFF.

The rearrangement links TRBV27 to TRBJ2-1; 9 bases fit TRBD2. Germline V gene data show CDR1 as MNHEY and CDR2 as SMNVEV (reference sequence). J lost 0 bases, V lost 6 bases, and 9 bases had no gene match. This CDR3 has 17 residues. The CDR3 nucleotides are TGTGCCAGCAGGCCCTATCCGGGACTAGCCTCCTACAATGAGCAGTTCTTC. This sequence encodes CASRPYPGLASYNEQFF.

This clone was counted a single time. The chain joins TRBV20-1 to TRBJ2-1; no clear D gene. CDR3 size: 11 residues. CDR1 DFQATT and CDR2 SNEGSKA come from the germline V gene (reference sequence). V lost 2 bases and J lost 4, with 3 bases in between. In nucleotides, the CDR3 is TGCAGTGCTAGACCATACAATGAGCAGTTCTTC. Translation gives CSARPYNEQFF.

This clone appeared a few times. The V gene is TRBV28, the J gene TRBJ2-5; D is possibly TRBD1 (5 bases). Trimming took 6 bases from V and 5 from J, leaving 16 bases between them. CDR1 is MDHEN, CDR2 SYDVKM, per germline. CDR3 length: 14 amino acids. The CDR3 nucleotides read TGTGCCAGCAGGTACAGGCGAATCGGGGAGACCCAGTACTTC. It translates to CASRYRRIGETQYF.

This clone occurred a few times. V and J are TRBV5-4 and TRBJ1-2; D unclear. Germline V lookup: CDR1 SGHNT, CDR2 YYREEE (reference sequence). Trimming left V 3 bases short and J 0 bases short, with 9 bases between. CDR3 length: 14 residues. The CDR3 protein is CASSWMGANYGYTF. In nucleotides, the CDR3 is TGTGCCAGCAGCTGGATGGGAGCTAACTATGGCTACACCTTC.

V is TRBV11-1 and J is TRBJ2-7; D is possibly TRBD1 (5 bases). CDR1 and CDR2 (germline): SGHAT, FQDESV (reference sequence). This CDR3 is built from 16 residues. The ends were cut back, 4 bases at V and 2 bases at J, with 18 bases in the middle. The CDR3 bases are TGTGCCAGCAGCTCCTTTCGTCAGGGTTTTGCCTACGAGCAGTACTTC. Protein sequence: CASSSFRQGFAYEQYF.